Given below is one TCR beta chain in context. The entry originates in a study of blood T cell repertoires in COVID-19. About the research overall: From the United States, Italy and Spain came samples of acute and convalescent COVID-19. The cDNA or gDNA used as material had been derived from T cells, B-cell-depleted T cells, or PBMCs.

Original processing methods: Amplification of reference gene primers provided the estimated nucleated cell counts. Using immunoSEQ multiplex PCR, the repertoire was profiled, and TCRdb retains in-frame clones only, with some absent. D and trimming come from the DNA, and the V and J calls and clone size come from that table. In the table there are around 220,000 clones, approximately 91% of which are singletons. The origin of this receptor is a middle-aged woman who had recovered from COVID-19. Sequenced: peripheral blood.

CDR3: CASSSRGITDTQYF. CDR3 bases: TGTGCCAGCAGCTCAAGAGGCATCACAGATACGCAGTATTTT. The V gene is TRBV11-2, the J gene TRBJ2-3; D not certain. CDR3 length equals 14 residues. Germline-derived CDR1 and CDR2 are SGHAT and FQNNGV. V was shortened by 4 bases and J by 2 bases, with 10 bases between the two germline ends.